This T cell receptor beta chain was profiled in a study of cytotoxic CD8 clonotypes in ibrutinib-treated CLL. The ends were cut back, 3 bases at V and 3 bases at J, with 12 bases in the middle. The CDR3 covers 14 residues. The germline V gene has CDR1 KGHSH and CDR2 LQKENI. Only in-frame clones appear in the TCRdb table, and some are missing; sequencing was by immunoSEQ multiplex PCR. This table has tens of thousands of clones, about 72% appearing once. J is TRBJ2-7 and V is TRBV18; D is uncertain. Sample: PBMCs, taken after 12 months of ibrutinib treatment. This TCR derives from a human donor with chronic lymphocytic leukemia. The CDR3 bases are TGTGCCAGCTCACCTGGCCAGACCTACTACGAGCAGTACTTC. It encodes CASSPGQTYYEQYF.